This is a list of T cell receptor beta chains from one sample in a study of blood T cell repertoires in COVID-19. Repertoires were generated with immunoSEQ multiplex PCR, while TCRdb's copy carries only in-frame clones and drops some. The sample includes some 130,000 clones, roughly three quarters seen only once; the top ten take approximately 2%. The sequenced sample consisted of peripheral blood. The receptors were sampled from a woman in her 70s with acute or convalescent COVID-19. The CDR3 runs from the conserved cysteine through the conserved F or W. Each record gives: CDR3 protein, CDR3 DNA, D gene, J gene, V gene, clone size. The D gene is left open where the match is weak. Not every row has a clone size; where given, it reads once, few, many or a size class.

CDR3 protein: CASSRNRDVSTEAFF
CDR3 DNA: TGTGCCAGCAGTCGTAACAGGGATGTGAGCACTGAAGCTTTCTTT
D gene: -
J gene: TRBJ1-1
V gene: TRBV7-9
clone size: -

CDR3 protein: CASSFYGRTDTQYF
CDR3 DNA: TGTGCCAGCAGCTTTTATGGGAGGACAGATACGCAGTATTTT
D gene: -
J gene: TRBJ2-3
V gene: TRBV5-4
clone size: -

CDR3 protein: CASSVAPGSGTEAFF
CDR3 DNA: TGTGCCAGCAGCGTAGCTCCGGGGTCGGGAACTGAAGCTTTCTTT
D gene: -
J gene: TRBJ1-1
V gene: TRBV9
clone size: -

CDR3 protein: CASSIGGTGEQPQHF
CDR3 DNA: TGTGCCAGTAGTATTGGCGGGACAGGGGAACAGCCCCAGCATTTT
D gene: TRBD1
J gene: TRBJ1-5
V gene: TRBV19
clone size: -

CDR3 protein: CASSASGGSGANVLTF
CDR3 DNA: TGTGCCAGCAGCGCCTCGGGGGGCTCTGGGGCCAACGTCCTGACTTTC
D gene: TRBD2
J gene: TRBJ2-6
V gene: TRBV7-6
clone size: -

CDR3 protein: CASSLNLAAYEQYF
CDR3 DNA: TGTGCCAGCAGCCTGAACTTAGCGGCCTACGAGCAGTACTTC
D gene: -
J gene: TRBJ2-7
V gene: TRBV6-5
clone size: -

CDR3 protein: CASSDLGLIGQETQYF
CDR3 DNA: TGTGCCAGCTCAGATCTCGGACTCATCGGTCAAGAGACCCAGTACTTC
D gene: -
J gene: TRBJ2-5
V gene: TRBV18
clone size: few

CDR3 protein: CSVNGQGQVQYNEQFF
CDR3 DNA: TGCAGCGTTAACGGACAGGGACAGGTTCAATACAATGAGCAGTTCTTC
D gene: TRBD1
J gene: TRBJ2-1
V gene: TRBV29-1
clone size: few

CDR3 protein: CASSLTGTGSNTEAFF
CDR3 DNA: TGTGCCAGCAGCTTAACCGGGACAGGATCGAACACTGAAGCTTTCTTT
D gene: TRBD1
J gene: TRBJ1-1
V gene: TRBV11-2
clone size: -

CDR3 protein: CASRATYEQYF
CDR3 DNA: TGTGCCAGCAGAGCCACCTACGAGCAGTACTTC
D gene: -
J gene: TRBJ2-7
V gene: TRBV6-5
clone size: -

CDR3 protein: CASSQVGLGLNSGNTIYF
CDR3 DNA: TGTGCCAGCAGCCAAGTAGGATTGGGCTTAAACTCTGGAAACACCATATATTTT
D gene: -
J gene: TRBJ1-3
V gene: TRBV3-1/TRBV3-2
clone size: -

CDR3 protein: CASIDTGTPYNEQFF
CDR3 DNA: TGTGCCAGCATCGACACCGGGACACCTTACAATGAGCAGTTCTTC
D gene: -
J gene: TRBJ2-1
V gene: TRBV7-8
clone size: -

CDR3 protein: CASSRPGTGLNDEQFF
CDR3 DNA: TGTGCCAGCAGCAGACCCGGGACAGGGCTCAATGATGAGCAGTTCTTC
D gene: -
J gene: TRBJ2-1
V gene: TRBV21-1
clone size: -

CDR3 protein: CASRPGGSQPQHF
CDR3 DNA: TGTGCCAGCAGACCAGGGGGAAGTCAGCCCCAGCATTTT
D gene: TRBD1
J gene: TRBJ1-5
V gene: TRBV6-6
clone size: -

CDR3 protein: CSVELFSGYTF
CDR3 DNA: TGCAGCGTTGAACTGTTTAGTGGCTACACCTTC
D gene: -
J gene: TRBJ1-2
V gene: TRBV29-1
clone size: -

CDR3 protein: CASTSTGTSGNTIYF
CDR3 DNA: TGTGCCAGCACCTCGACAGGGACCTCTGGAAACACCATATATTTT
D gene: TRBD1
J gene: TRBJ1-3
V gene: TRBV6-5
clone size: -

CDR3 protein: CASSRGEAGGTDTQYF
CDR3 DNA: TGCGCCAGCAGCCGCGGCGAGGCGGGGGGCACAGATACGCAGTATTTT
D gene: TRBD2
J gene: TRBJ2-3
V gene: TRBV4-3
clone size: few

CDR3 protein: CASSLDRNQPQHF
CDR3 DNA: TGTGCCAGTAGCCTGGACAGGAATCAGCCCCAGCATTTT
D gene: TRBD1
J gene: TRBJ1-5
V gene: TRBV19
clone size: -

CDR3 protein: CASSHRPQGYQETQYF
CDR3 DNA: TGTGCCAGCAGTCACCGTCCACAGGGGTACCAAGAGACCCAGTACTTC
D gene: TRBD1
J gene: TRBJ2-5
V gene: TRBV7-6
clone size: -

CDR3 protein: CASSGSLGQTNNEQFF
CDR3 DNA: TGTGCCAGCAGTGGATCCTTGGGACAGACAAACAATGAGCAGTTCTTC
D gene: TRBD1
J gene: TRBJ2-1
V gene: TRBV6-1
clone size: -

CDR3 protein: CASSKERVEVVADYSNQPQHF
CDR3 DNA: TGTGCCAGCAGCAAAGAAAGGGTGGAGGTAGTCGCGGACTATAGCAATCAGCCCCAGCATTTT
D gene: -
J gene: TRBJ1-5
V gene: TRBV21-1
clone size: -

CDR3 protein: CASSVKLAGGYNEQFF
CDR3 DNA: TGTGCCAGCAGTGTAAAGCTAGCGGGAGGCTACAATGAGCAGTTCTTC
D gene: TRBD2
J gene: TRBJ2-1
V gene: TRBV28
clone size: -

CDR3 protein: CASSSRRTSGLNEQFF
CDR3 DNA: TGTGCCAGCAGTTCACGCCGTACTAGCGGCCTTAATGAGCAGTTCTTC
D gene: TRBD2
J gene: TRBJ2-1
V gene: TRBV11-3
clone size: once

CDR3 protein: CAWTDFPNTEAFF
CDR3 DNA: TGTGCCTGGACCGACTTCCCGAACACTGAAGCTTTCTTT
D gene: -
J gene: TRBJ1-1
V gene: TRBV30
clone size: -

CDR3 protein: CAISNRDRGPGELFF
CDR3 DNA: TGTGCCATCAGTAACCGGGACAGGGGACCCGGGGAGCTGTTTTTT
D gene: TRBD1
J gene: TRBJ2-2
V gene: TRBV10-3
clone size: -

CDR3 protein: CASSADRTSYNEQFF
CDR3 DNA: TGTGCCAGCAGCGCTGACAGGACCTCCTACAATGAGCAGTTCTTC
D gene: -
J gene: TRBJ2-1
V gene: TRBV2
clone size: -

CDR3 protein: CASSRDREYNEQFF
CDR3 DNA: TGTGCCAGCAGCCGAGACAGGGAATACAATGAGCAGTTCTTC
D gene: TRBD1
J gene: TRBJ2-1
V gene: TRBV7-9
clone size: -

CDR3 protein: CASSQQENFPGLAGFLVQETQYF
CDR3 DNA: TGTGCCAGCAGCCAGCAGGAGAACTTCCCGGGACTAGCGGGGTTCTTAGTCCAAGAGACCCAGTACTTC
D gene: TRBD2
J gene: TRBJ2-5
V gene: TRBV3-1/TRBV3-2
clone size: -

CDR3 protein: CASSQSQGAFAEAFF
CDR3 DNA: TGTGCCAGCAGCCAATCACAGGGGGCTTTCGCTGAAGCTTTCTTT
D gene: TRBD1
J gene: TRBJ1-1
V gene: TRBV14
clone size: -

CDR3 protein: CASTPAGTGSYEQYF
CDR3 DNA: TGTGCCAGTACCCCGGCCGGGACAGGGTCCTACGAGCAGTACTTC
D gene: TRBD1
J gene: TRBJ2-7
V gene: TRBV19
clone size: -

CDR3 protein: CASSSGQGTGNTIYF
CDR3 DNA: TGTGCCAGCAGCTCCGGACAGGGGACTGGAAACACCATATATTTT
D gene: TRBD1
J gene: TRBJ1-3
V gene: TRBV11-2
clone size: -

CDR3 protein: CASSPTGGTSTDTQYF
CDR3 DNA: TGTGCCAGCAGTCCCACAGGGGGCACTAGCACAGATACGCAGTATTTT
D gene: TRBD1
J gene: TRBJ2-3
V gene: TRBV9
clone size: -

CDR3 protein: CASSLAPGGHTEAFF
CDR3 DNA: TGTGCCAGCAGCTTGGCCCCAGGGGGCCACACTGAAGCTTTCTTT
D gene: TRBD1
J gene: TRBJ1-1
V gene: TRBV5-5
clone size: -

CDR3 protein: CASSSHGAGGGETQYF
CDR3 DNA: TGTGCCAGCAGCTCACACGGGGCAGGGGGTGGAGAGACCCAGTACTTC
D gene: TRBD1
J gene: TRBJ2-5
V gene: TRBV7-2
clone size: -

CDR3 protein: CASSLTTGGYNEQFF
CDR3 DNA: TGTGCCAGCAGCTTGACGACAGGGGGTTACAATGAGCAGTTCTTC
D gene: TRBD1
J gene: TRBJ2-1
V gene: TRBV5-8
clone size: -